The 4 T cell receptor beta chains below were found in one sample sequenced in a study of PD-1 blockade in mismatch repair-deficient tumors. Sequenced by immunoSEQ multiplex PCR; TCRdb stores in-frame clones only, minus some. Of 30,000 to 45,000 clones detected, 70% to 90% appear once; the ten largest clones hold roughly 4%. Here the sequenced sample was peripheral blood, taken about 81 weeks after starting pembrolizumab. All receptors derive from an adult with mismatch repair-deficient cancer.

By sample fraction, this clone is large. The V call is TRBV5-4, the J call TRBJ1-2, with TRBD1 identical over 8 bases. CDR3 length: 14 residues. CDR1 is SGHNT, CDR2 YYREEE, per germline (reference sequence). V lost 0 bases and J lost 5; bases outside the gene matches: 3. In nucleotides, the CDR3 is TGTGCCAGCAGCTTGGACAGGGGGGCTTATGGCTACACCTTC. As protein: CASSLDRGAYGYTF.

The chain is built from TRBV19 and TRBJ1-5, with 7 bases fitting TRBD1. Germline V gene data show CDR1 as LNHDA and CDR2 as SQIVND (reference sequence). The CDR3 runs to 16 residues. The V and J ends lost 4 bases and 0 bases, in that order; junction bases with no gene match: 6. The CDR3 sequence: CASSKHRGNSNQPQHF. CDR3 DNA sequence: TGTGCCAGTAGTAAACACAGGGGTAATAGCAATCAGCCCCAGCATTTT.

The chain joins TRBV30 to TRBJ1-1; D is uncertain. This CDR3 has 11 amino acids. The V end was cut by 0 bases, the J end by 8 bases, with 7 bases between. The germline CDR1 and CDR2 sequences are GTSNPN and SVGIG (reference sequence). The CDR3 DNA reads TGTGCCTGGAGTGTACTCAGAGAAGCTTTCTTT. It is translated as CAWSVLREAFF.

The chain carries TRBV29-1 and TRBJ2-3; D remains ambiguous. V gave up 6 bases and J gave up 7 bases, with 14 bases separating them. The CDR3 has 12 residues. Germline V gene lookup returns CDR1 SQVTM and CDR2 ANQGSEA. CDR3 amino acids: CSVDPPGHTQYF. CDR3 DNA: TGCAGCGTGGACCCTCCGGGCCATACGCAGTATTTT.